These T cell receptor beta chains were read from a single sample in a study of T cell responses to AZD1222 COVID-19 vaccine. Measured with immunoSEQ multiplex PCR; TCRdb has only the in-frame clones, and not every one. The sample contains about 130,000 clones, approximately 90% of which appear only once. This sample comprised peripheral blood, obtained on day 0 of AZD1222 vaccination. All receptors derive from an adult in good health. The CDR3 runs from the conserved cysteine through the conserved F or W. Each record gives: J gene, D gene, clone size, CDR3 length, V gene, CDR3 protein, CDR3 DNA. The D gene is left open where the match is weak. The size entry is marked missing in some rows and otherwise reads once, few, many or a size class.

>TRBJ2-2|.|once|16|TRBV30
CAWSRGTLDYTGELFF
TGTGCCTGGAGCCGCGGGACACTTGACTACACCGGGGAGCTGTTTTTT
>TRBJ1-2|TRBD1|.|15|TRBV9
CASSLPADRDYGYTF
TGTGCCAGCAGCCTCCCGGCGGACAGGGATTATGGCTACACCTTC
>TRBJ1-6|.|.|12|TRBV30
CAWRRDNSPLHF
TGTGCCTGGCGGCGGGATAATTCACCCCTCCACTTT
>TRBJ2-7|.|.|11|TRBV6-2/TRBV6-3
CASSPSYEQYF
TGTGCCAGCAGCCCCAGTTACGAGCAGTACTTC
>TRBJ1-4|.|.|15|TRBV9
CASSPVLFADEKLFF
TGTGCCAGCAGCCCCGTTCTTTTTGCAGATGAAAAACTGTTTTTT
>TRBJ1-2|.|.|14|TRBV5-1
CASSLEAHPQGYTF
TGCGCCAGCAGCTTGGAGGCTCACCCTCAGGGCTACACCTTC
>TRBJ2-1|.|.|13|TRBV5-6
CASSSSGWNEQFF
TGTGCCAGCAGCTCCAGCGGGTGGAATGAGCAGTTCTTC
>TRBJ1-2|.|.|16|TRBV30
CAFPFNDRPEYYGYTF
TGTGCCTTTCCGTTCAACGACAGGCCCGAGTACTATGGCTACACCTTC
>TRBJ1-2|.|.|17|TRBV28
CASSTAGRGRYNYGYTF
TGTGCCAGCAGCACGGCAGGTCGGGGGAGATATAACTATGGCTACACCTTC
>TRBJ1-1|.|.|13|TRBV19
CASIDRYGTEAFF
TGTGCCAGTATCGACAGGTACGGCACTGAAGCTTTCTTT
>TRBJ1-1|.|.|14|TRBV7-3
CASSLNPGVTEAFF
TGTGCCAGCAGCTTAAACCCCGGGGTCACTGAAGCTTTCTTT
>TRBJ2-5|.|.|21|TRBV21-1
CASSKASLGGQAFYKGETQYF
TGTGCCAGCAGCAAAGCGAGTCTAGGCGGACAGGCATTTTATAAGGGGGAGACCCAGTACTTC
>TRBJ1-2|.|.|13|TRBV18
CASSPDKNYGYTF
TGTGCCAGCTCACCGGACAAGAACTATGGCTACACCTTC
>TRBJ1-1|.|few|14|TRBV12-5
CASGLRIVGTEAFF
TGTGCTAGTGGTTTAAGGATCGTCGGCACTGAAGCTTTCTTT
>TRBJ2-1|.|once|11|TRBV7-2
CASSLGGRLFF
TGTGCCAGCAGCTTAGGGGGGCGGCTGTTCTTC
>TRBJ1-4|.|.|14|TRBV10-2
CASSGTGNNEKLFF
TGCGCCAGCAGTGGAACAGGCAATAATGAAAAACTGTTTTTT
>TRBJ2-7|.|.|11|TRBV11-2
CASSFIHEQYF
TGTGCCAGCAGCTTCATCCACGAGCAGTACTTC
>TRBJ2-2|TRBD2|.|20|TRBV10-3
CAISEYTPGLAGMNTGELFF
TGTGCCATCAGTGAGTACACTCCGGGACTAGCGGGGATGAACACCGGGGAGCTGTTTTTT
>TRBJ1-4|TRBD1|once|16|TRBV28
CASSFGGTGDNEKLFF
TGTGCCAGCAGTTTCGGGGGGACAGGAGATAATGAAAAACTGTTTTTT
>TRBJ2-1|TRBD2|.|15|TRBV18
CASSPGLAGYNEQFF
TGTGCCAGCTCACCGGGACTAGCGGGATACAATGAGCAGTTCTTC
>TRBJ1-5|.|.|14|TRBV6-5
CASSHQKHNQPQHF
TGTGCCAGCAGTCACCAAAAGCACAATCAGCCCCAGCATTTT
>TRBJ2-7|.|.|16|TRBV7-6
CASSLAMDRPSYEQYF
TGTGCCAGCAGCTTAGCGATGGATCGCCCATCCTACGAGCAGTACTTC
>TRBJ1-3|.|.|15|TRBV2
CASSFQGVSGNTIYF
TGTGCCAGCAGTTTCCAAGGGGTATCTGGAAACACCATATATTTT
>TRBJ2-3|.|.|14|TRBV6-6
CASSYYLSTDTQYF
TGTGCCAGCAGTTACTACCTTAGCACAGATACGCAGTATTTT
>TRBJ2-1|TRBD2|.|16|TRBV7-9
CASSPGKREIPNEQFF
TGTGCCAGCAGCCCAGGAAAGCGGGAGATTCCCAATGAGCAGTTCTTC
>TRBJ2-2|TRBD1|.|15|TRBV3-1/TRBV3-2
CASSIRLGGAGELFF
TGTGCCAGCAGCATTCGTCTAGGGGGCGCCGGGGAGCTGTTTTTT
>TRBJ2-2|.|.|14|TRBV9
CASSPGLESGELFF
TGTGCCAGCAGCCCGGGGCTGGAGTCCGGGGAGCTGTTTTTT
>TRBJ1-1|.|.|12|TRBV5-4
CASSLAEAEAFF
TGTGCCAGCAGCTTGGCGGAGGCTGAAGCTTTCTTT
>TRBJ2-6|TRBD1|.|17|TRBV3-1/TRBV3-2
CASRAGQGISGANVLTF
TGTGCCAGCAGGGCGGGACAGGGTATCTCTGGGGCCAACGTCCTGACTTTC
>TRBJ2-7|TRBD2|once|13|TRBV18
CASSVQRDYEQYF
TGTGCCAGCTCAGTCCAGCGGGACTACGAGCAGTACTTC
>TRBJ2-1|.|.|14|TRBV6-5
CASSRGSDYNEQFF
TGTGCCAGCAGTCGCGGCTCCGACTACAATGAGCAGTTCTTC
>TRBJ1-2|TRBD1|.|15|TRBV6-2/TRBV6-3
CASSYSGQGNYGYTF
TGTGCCAGCAGTTACTCGGGACAGGGAAACTATGGCTACACCTTC
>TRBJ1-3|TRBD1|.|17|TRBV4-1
CASSHRDREGIGNTIYF
TGCGCCAGCAGCCACCGCGACAGGGAAGGGATTGGAAACACCATATATTTT
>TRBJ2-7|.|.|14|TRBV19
CASSIAARSYEQYF
TGTGCCAGTAGTATAGCAGCCAGATCCTACGAGCAGTACTTC
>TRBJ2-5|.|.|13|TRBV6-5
CASSSPLAETQYF
TGTGCCAGCAGTTCCCCCCTGGCAGAGACCCAGTACTTC
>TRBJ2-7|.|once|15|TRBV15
CATSRGSGNRYEQYF
TGTGCCACCAGCAGAGGGTCGGGGAATCGCTACGAGCAGTACTTC
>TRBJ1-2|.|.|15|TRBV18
CASSPGQGLDYGYTF
TGTGCCAGCTCACCAGGTCAGGGATTGGACTATGGCTACACCTTC
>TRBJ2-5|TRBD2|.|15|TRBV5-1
CASSLSLAGSETQYF
TGCGCCAGCAGCTTGTCTCTAGCGGGATCGGAGACCCAGTACTTC
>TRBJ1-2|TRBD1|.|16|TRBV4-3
CASSQDPGQGDWGYTF
TGCGCCAGCAGCCAAGACCCGGGACAGGGGGACTGGGGCTACACCTTC
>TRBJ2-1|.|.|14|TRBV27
CASSLSRPNNEQFF
TGTGCCAGCAGTTTATCCAGACCTAACAATGAGCAGTTCTTC
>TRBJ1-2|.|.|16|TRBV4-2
CASSLSSADANYGYTF
TGTGCCAGCAGCCTCAGCTCGGCAGATGCTAACTATGGCTACACCTTC
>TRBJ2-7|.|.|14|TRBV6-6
CASSYSIGVYEQYF
TGTGCCAGCAGTTACTCGATTGGGGTGTACGAGCAGTACTTC